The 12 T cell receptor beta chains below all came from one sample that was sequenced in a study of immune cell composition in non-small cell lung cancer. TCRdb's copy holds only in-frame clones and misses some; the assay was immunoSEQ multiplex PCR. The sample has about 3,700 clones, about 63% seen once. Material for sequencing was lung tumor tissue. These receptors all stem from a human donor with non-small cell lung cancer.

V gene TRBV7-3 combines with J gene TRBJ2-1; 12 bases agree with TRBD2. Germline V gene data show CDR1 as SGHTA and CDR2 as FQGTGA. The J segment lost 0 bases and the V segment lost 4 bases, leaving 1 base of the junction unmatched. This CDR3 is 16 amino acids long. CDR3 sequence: CASSSTSGSSYNEQFF. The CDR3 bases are TGTGCCAGCAGCTCGACTAGCGGGAGCTCCTACAATGAGCAGTTCTTC.

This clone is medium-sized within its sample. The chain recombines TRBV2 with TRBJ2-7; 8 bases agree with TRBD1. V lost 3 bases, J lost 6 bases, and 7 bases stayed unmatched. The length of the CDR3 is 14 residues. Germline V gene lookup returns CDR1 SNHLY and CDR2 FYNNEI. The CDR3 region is CASSDYRGSGEQYF. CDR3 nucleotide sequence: TGTGCCAGCAGTGACTACAGGGGGTCGGGCGAGCAGTACTTC.

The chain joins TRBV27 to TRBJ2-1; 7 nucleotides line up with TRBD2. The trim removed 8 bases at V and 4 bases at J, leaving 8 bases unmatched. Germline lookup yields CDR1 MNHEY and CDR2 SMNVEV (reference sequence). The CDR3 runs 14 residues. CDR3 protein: CASRREANYNEQFF. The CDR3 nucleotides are TGTGCCAGCCGCCGGGAGGCCAATTACAATGAGCAGTTCTTC.

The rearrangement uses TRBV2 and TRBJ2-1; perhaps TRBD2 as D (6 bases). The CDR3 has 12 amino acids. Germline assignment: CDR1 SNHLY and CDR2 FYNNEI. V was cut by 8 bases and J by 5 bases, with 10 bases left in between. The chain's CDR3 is CASGSGDNEQFF. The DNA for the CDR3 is TGTGCCAGCGGTTCGGGAGACAATGAGCAGTTCTTC.

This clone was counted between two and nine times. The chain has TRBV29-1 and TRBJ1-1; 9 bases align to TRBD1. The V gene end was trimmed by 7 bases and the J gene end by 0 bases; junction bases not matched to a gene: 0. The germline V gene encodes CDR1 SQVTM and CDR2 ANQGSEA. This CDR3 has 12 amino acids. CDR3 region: CSGDRVNTEAFF. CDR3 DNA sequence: TGCAGCGGGGACAGGGTGAACACTGAAGCTTTCTTT.

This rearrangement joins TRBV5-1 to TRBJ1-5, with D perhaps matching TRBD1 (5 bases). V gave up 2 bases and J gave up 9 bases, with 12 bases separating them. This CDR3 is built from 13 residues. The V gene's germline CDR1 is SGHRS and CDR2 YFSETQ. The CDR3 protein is CASSFDPTGPQHF. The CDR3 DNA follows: TGCGCCAGCAGCTTTGACCCCACAGGGCCCCAGCATTTT.

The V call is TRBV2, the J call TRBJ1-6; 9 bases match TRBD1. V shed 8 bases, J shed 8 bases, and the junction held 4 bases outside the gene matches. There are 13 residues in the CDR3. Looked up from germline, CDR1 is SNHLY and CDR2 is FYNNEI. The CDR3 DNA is TGTGCCAGCCGGGACAGGGTTTATTCACCCCTCCACTTT. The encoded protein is CASRDRVYSPLHF.

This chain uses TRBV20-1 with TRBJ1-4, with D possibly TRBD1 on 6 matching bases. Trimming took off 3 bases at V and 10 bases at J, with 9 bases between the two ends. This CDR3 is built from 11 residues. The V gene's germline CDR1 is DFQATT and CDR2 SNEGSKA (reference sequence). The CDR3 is CSASGGGKLFF. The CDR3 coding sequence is TGCAGTGCTAGTGGGGGCGGAAAACTGTTTTTT.

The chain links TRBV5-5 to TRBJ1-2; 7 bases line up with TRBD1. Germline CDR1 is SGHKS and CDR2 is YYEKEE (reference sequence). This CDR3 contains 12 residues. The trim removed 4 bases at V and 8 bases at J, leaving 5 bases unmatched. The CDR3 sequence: CASSLDRYGYTF. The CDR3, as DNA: TGTGCCAGCAGCCTGGACAGGTACGGCTACACCTTC. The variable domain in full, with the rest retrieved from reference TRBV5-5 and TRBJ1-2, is DAGVTQSPTHLIKTRGQQVTLRCSPISGHKSVSWYQQVLGQGPQFIFQYYEKEERGRGNFPDRFSARQFPNYSSELNVNALLLGDSALYLCASSLDRYGYTFGSGTRLTVV.

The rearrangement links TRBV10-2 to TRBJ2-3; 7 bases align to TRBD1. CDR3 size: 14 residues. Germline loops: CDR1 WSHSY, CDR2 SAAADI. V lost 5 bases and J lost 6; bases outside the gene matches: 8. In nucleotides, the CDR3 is TGCGCCAGCAGTCGCGCTGGGGGACAGGATACGCAGTATTTT. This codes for CASSRAGGQDTQYF.

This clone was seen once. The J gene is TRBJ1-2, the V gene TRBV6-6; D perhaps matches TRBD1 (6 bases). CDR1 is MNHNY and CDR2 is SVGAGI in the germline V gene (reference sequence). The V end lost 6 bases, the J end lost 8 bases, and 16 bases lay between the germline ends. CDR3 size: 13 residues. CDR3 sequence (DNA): TGTGCCAGCAGGCCCACAGGGACCGGCGGCTACACCTTC. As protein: CASRPTGTGGYTF.

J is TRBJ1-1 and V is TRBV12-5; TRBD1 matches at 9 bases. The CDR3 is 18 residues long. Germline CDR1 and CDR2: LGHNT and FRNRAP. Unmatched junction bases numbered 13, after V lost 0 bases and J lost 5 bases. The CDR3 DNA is TGTGCTAGTGGTTTGGTACCATCCGGACAGGGGTCATTAACTGAAGCTTTCTTT. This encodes CASGLVPSGQGSLTEAFF.